A single sample is the source of the 30 T cell receptor beta chains below, sequenced in a study of Ad26.COV2.S vaccination and SARS-CoV-2 variants. Repertoires were generated with immunoSEQ multiplex PCR, while TCRdb's copy carries only in-frame clones and drops some. The table lists hundreds of thousands of clones, around nine tenths of them singletons. Regarding treatment: 15 to 20 received Ad26.COV2.S at low or high dose, single or two shots; about 5 received placebo; per-sample allocation not given. All samples were drawn on day 63, counting from the first vaccine or placebo injection. The material was peripheral blood, obtained in a trial of Ad26.COV2.S vaccine versus placebo. These receptors were collected from a person aged 18-65 years who received the Ad26.COV2.S COVID-19 vaccine or a placebo.

This chain uses TRBV2 with TRBJ2-3; the match to TRBD2 covers 7 bases. With 10 bases clipped from V and 2 bases from J, the junction kept 9 bases outside the gene matches. The germline CDR1 and CDR2 sequences are SNHLY and FYNNEI. The CDR3 sequence is 14 residues long. The CDR3 spells CATSTSRSTDTQYF. For the CDR3, the DNA is TGTGCCACCTCGACTAGCCGATCCACAGATACGCAGTATTTT.

The chain combines TRBV9 with TRBJ1-1, with no clear D. This CDR3 has 17 residues. The germline V gene encodes CDR1 SGDLS and CDR2 YYNGEE. The V end lost 0 bases, the J end lost 0 bases, and 15 bases lay between the germline ends. CDR3 nucleotides: TGTGCCAGCAGCGTAGAGCTCCGGGCAGAGATGAACACTGAAGCTTTCTTT. Amino acids: CASSVELRAEMNTEAFF. The full variable domain, in which reference TRBV9 and TRBJ1-1 provide the parts outside the CDR3, is DSGVTQTPKHLITATGQRVTLRCSPRSGDLSVYWYQQSLDQGLQFLIQYYNGEERAKGNILERFSAQQFPDLHSELNLSSLELGDSALYFCASSVELRAEMNTEAFFGQGTRLTVV.

This clone has only a few counts. V and J are TRBV7-6 and TRBJ2-7; 7 positions agree with TRBD2. J gave up 2 bases and V 1 base, and 5 bases lay outside the gene matches. The germline CDR1 and CDR2 sequences are SGHVS and FNYEAQ. The CDR3 sequence is 15 residues long. CDR3 coding DNA: TGTGCCAGCAGCTTAGAATCGGGGGGAGCCTACGAGCAGTACTTC. Its translation: CASSLESGGAYEQYF.

This chain uses TRBV4-2 with TRBJ1-5; the match to TRBD1 covers 7 bases. Germline V gives CDR1 LGHNA, CDR2 YNFKEQ. After removal of 2 bases from V and 2 bases from J, the junction contained 3 bases not matched to a gene. This CDR3 is built from 15 residues. CDR3 in amino acids: CASSQRDRGNQPQHF. CDR3 sequence (DNA): TGTGCCAGCAGCCAAAGAGACAGGGGCAATCAGCCCCAGCATTTT.

The chain combines TRBV7-6 with TRBJ2-4, with D perhaps TRBD2 (5 bases). Trimming took 8 bases from V and 5 from J, leaving 10 bases between them. The length of the CDR3 is 12 residues. Per germline, CDR1 SGHVS and CDR2 FNYEAQ. The CDR3 DNA reads TGTGCCAGCCCGGACTGGGAAAACATTCAGTACTTC. This gives the protein CASPDWENIQYF.

V usage is TRBV19 and J usage is TRBJ2-1; 12 bases map to TRBD2. V lost 4 bases, J lost 2 bases, and 0 bases stayed unmatched. The V gene's germline CDR1 is LNHDA and CDR2 SQIVND (reference sequence). The CDR3 is 15 residues long. The CDR3 is CASSTSGGAYNEQFF. CDR3 nucleotide sequence: TGTGCCAGTAGTACTAGCGGGGGGGCCTACAATGAGCAGTTCTTC. Filled out from reference TRBV19 and TRBJ2-1, the complete variable domain reads DGGITQSPKYLFRKEGQNVTLSCEQNLNHDAMYWYRQDPGQGLRLIYYSQIVNDFQKGDIAEGYSVSREKKESFPLTVTSAQKNPTAFYLCASSTSGGAYNEQFFGPGTRLTVL.

The chain recombines TRBV27 with TRBJ2-2, with TRBD2 identical over 7 bases. J was trimmed by 0 bases and V by 4 bases; bases with no gene match: 8. This CDR3 comprises 17 residues. Germline V gene data show CDR1 as MNHEY and CDR2 as SMNVEV (reference sequence). The CDR3 loop is CASSSSPAGANTGELFF. The CDR3 nucleotides are TGTGCCAGCAGTTCCTCCCCTGCGGGGGCGAACACCGGGGAGCTGTTTTTT.

This chain's CDR3 is CAITPYPSAYEQYF. CDR3 sequence (DNA): TGTGCCATCACTCCCTATCCGTCGGCCTACGAGCAGTACTTC. This chain links TRBV10-3 with TRBJ2-7; D remains ambiguous. Trimming shortened V by 7 bases and J by 2 bases, and 15 bases separated the two germline ends. Per germline, CDR1 ENHRY and CDR2 SYGVKD. CDR3 size: 14 residues.

The CDR3, as DNA: TGTGCCAGTCAGGGGGCTTCGGAGCCCCAGCATTTT. Translating it yields CASQGASEPQHF. The chain uses TRBV19 and TRBJ1-5; 8 bases agree with TRBD1. CDR3 length: 12 amino acids. Germline loops: CDR1 LNHDA, CDR2 SQIVND (reference sequence). The V segment lost 8 bases and the J segment 8 bases; nucleotides outside the gene matches: 5.

This sequence joins TRBV18 and TRBJ2-4; D call uncertain. V dropped 6 bases and J dropped 6 bases, with 21 bases sitting between them. Per germline, CDR1 KGHSH and CDR2 LQKENI. The CDR3 spans 16 residues. This CDR3 is CASSQPATAGGNIQYF. CDR3 in DNA: TGTGCCAGCTCTCAACCGGCAACAGCCGGCGGAAACATTCAGTACTTC.

The rearrangement joins TRBV7-3 to TRBJ1-2; D unclear. Germline values: CDR1 SGHTA, CDR2 FQGTGA. Trimming took off 5 bases at V and 4 bases at J, with 8 bases between the two ends. CDR3 size: 12 residues. The CDR3 DNA reads as TGTGCCAGCAGCCGTCCGGGCTATGGCTACACCTTC. Its protein product is CASSRPGYGYTF.

The gene calls are TRBV9 and TRBJ2-1; tentatively, D is TRBD1 (6 bases). Trimming left V 4 bases short and J 0 bases short, with 14 bases between. CDR3 length: 16 amino acids. In germline, CDR1 is SGDLS, CDR2 YYNGEE. CDR3 in amino acids: CASSPRTDLSYNEQFF. CDR3 nucleotide sequence: TGTGCCAGCAGCCCCAGGACAGACCTCTCCTACAATGAGCAGTTCTTC.

The chain recombines TRBV19 with TRBJ1-3, with 9 bases fitting TRBD1. The V segment lost 6 bases and the J segment 2 bases; nucleotides outside the gene matches: 5. Germline V gives CDR1 LNHDA, CDR2 SQIVND (reference sequence). This CDR3 has 15 residues. As DNA, the CDR3 is TGTGCCAGTAGCCGGGACAGGGAAACTGGAAACACCATATATTTT. It specifies CASSRDRETGNTIYF.

The rearrangement links TRBV5-1 to TRBJ1-4; 7 bases align to TRBD1. This CDR3 region has 13 residues. V dropped 4 bases and J dropped 8; count of bases not matched to a gene: 5. CDR1 and CDR2 (germline): SGHRS, YFSETQ. The DNA for the CDR3 is TGCGCCAGCAGCGAGGAGGGACAGGAAAAACTGTTTTTT. Protein sequence: CASSEEGQEKLFF.

The chain is built from TRBV7-3 and TRBJ1-6; D is perhaps TRBD1 (6 bases). V dropped 1 base and J dropped 7 bases, with 11 bases sitting between them. The CDR3 runs to 15 residues. Germline CDR1 and CDR2: SGHTA and FQGTGA. The CDR3 region has the DNA TGTGCCAGCAGCTTAAGGGGAAGGGGGAATTCACCCCTCCACTTT. It is translated as CASSLRGRGNSPLHF.

This clone turned up a few times. The rearrangement uses TRBV7-9 and TRBJ1-6; no clear D. The germline CDR1 and CDR2 sequences are SEHNR and FQNEAQ (reference sequence). V dropped 0 bases and J dropped 7 bases, with 4 bases sitting between them. The CDR3 has 13 amino acids. The CDR3 bases are TGTGCCAGCAGCTTAGCTGGGAATTCACCCCTCCACTTT. Amino acid sequence: CASSLAGNSPLHF.

This chain connects TRBV6-5 to TRBJ2-3; D is possibly TRBD1 (6 bases). V dropped 1 base and J dropped 5 bases, with 13 bases sitting between them. The V gene's germline CDR1 is MNHEY and CDR2 SVGAGI. The CDR3 sequence is 15 residues long. The CDR3 coding sequence is TGTGCCAGCAGTTACTTCGAGGGGGAGAGAGATACGCAGTATTTT. Amino acids: CASSYFEGERDTQYF.

V and J are TRBV2 and TRBJ1-6; D is possibly TRBD1 (5 bases). This CDR3 comprises 15 residues. Between the trimmed V and J ends, which lost 7 bases and 7 bases, there was a span of 17 bases. Germline V gives CDR1 SNHLY, CDR2 FYNNEI. The CDR3 loop is CASNREGVANSPLHF. CDR3 DNA sequence: TGTGCCAGCAATCGTGAAGGGGTGGCGAATTCACCCCTCCACTTT.

Notes on this clone: Other DNA variants within this sample encode the same CDR3. J is TRBJ1-5 and V is TRBV6-6; D might be TRBD1 (5 bases). Germline V gene data show CDR1 as MNHNY and CDR2 as SVGAGI (reference sequence). Trimming took 2 bases from V and 7 from J, leaving 9 bases between them. There are 13 residues in the CDR3. In DNA form, the CDR3 reads TGTGCCAGCAGTTACGGGGGAAACCAGCCCCAGCATTTT. This encodes CASSYGGNQPQHF.

Worth noting for this clone: Additional DNA sequences in this sample encode the identical CDR3. The rearrangement links TRBV5-1 to TRBJ2-1; maybe TRBD2 (5 bases). V lost 0 bases to trimming and J lost 0 bases, with 7 bases between them. The germline V gene encodes CDR1 SGHRS and CDR2 YFSETQ. CDR3 length: 15 residues. The CDR3 DNA is TGCGCCAGCAGCTTGGCGGGGAGCTCCTACAATGAGCAGTTCTTC. Translation gives CASSLAGSSYNEQFF.

The rearrangement uses TRBV5-1 and TRBJ2-3; 8 nucleotides line up with TRBD2. Unmatched junction bases numbered 9, after V lost 3 bases and J lost 0 bases. Looked up from germline, CDR1 is SGHRS and CDR2 is YFSETQ. CDR3 length: 17 residues. CDR3 residues: CASSYRLAGTSTDTQYF. Written as DNA, the CDR3 is TGCGCCAGCAGCTACCGCCTAGCGGGTACTAGCACAGATACGCAGTATTTT. The variable domain in full, completed from reference TRBV5-1 and TRBJ2-3, reads KAGVTQTPRYLIKTRGQQVTLSCSPISGHRSVSWYQQTPGQGLQFLFEYFSETQRNKGNFPGRFSGRQFSNSRSEMNVSTLELGDSALYLCASSYRLAGTSTDTQYFGPGTRLTVL.

V is TRBV19 and J is TRBJ1-3, with a tentative D call TRBD1 (6 bases). From germline, CDR1 is LNHDA and CDR2 SQIVND (reference sequence). The CDR3 is made up of 14 amino acids. V lost 6 bases and J 0 bases, leaving 9 bases between the germline ends. CDR3 bases: TGTGCCAGTAGCCGGGACAACTCTGGAAACACCATATATTTT. Residues: CASSRDNSGNTIYF.

The chain has TRBV7-9 and TRBJ1-5; D is possibly TRBD1 (5 bases). The CDR3 is 17 amino acids. V lost 1 base and J lost 3, with 16 bases in between. In germline, CDR1 is SEHNR, CDR2 FQNEAQ (reference sequence). The CDR3 sequence is CASSLDPPGRDNQPQHF. CDR3 nucleotide sequence: TGTGCCAGCAGCTTAGACCCTCCGGGACGGGACAATCAGCCCCAGCATTTT.

This clone was recorded a few times. This sequence joins TRBV18 and TRBJ2-2; D unclear. CDR1 is KGHSH, CDR2 LQKENI, per germline. The CDR3 is 13 amino acids. V was cut by 3 bases and J by 6 bases, with 8 bases left in between. The DNA of the CDR3 is TGTGCCAGCTCACCTGTAGGTGCCGGGGAGCTGTTTTTT. This gives the protein CASSPVGAGELFF.

The genes are TRBV3-1 (or the pseudogene TRBV3-2) and TRBJ1-4; perhaps TRBD1 as D (6 bases). CDR3 size: 15 residues. Trimming shortened V by 1 base and J by 8 bases, and 14 bases separated the two germline ends. CDR1 and CDR2 (germline): LGHDT, YNNKEL (reference sequence). Here the CDR3 reads CASSQAFRGREKLFF. DNA for the CDR3: TGTGCCAGCAGCCAAGCCTTCAGGGGAAGGGAAAAACTGTTTTTT.

This sequence joins TRBV21-1 and TRBJ1-5. TRBV21-1 is labeled a pseudogene. This CDR3 spans 17 amino acids. This CDR3 reads CASSKEGGPAANQPQHF. The DNA for the CDR3 is TGTGCCAGCAGCAAAGAAGGGGGGCCAGCGGCCAATCAGCCCCAGCATTTT.

The chain is built from TRBV30 and TRBJ2-5, with a tentative D call TRBD1 (6 bases). Between the trimmed V and J ends, which lost 1 base and 4 bases, there was a span of 10 bases. CDR3 length: 13 amino acids. Germline values: CDR1 GTSNPN, CDR2 SVGIG (reference sequence). The DNA of the CDR3 is TGTGCCTGGAGTGAAACAGGGACAGAGACCCAGTACTTC. It translates to CAWSETGTETQYF.

V usage is TRBV29-1 and J usage is TRBJ1-2; D may be TRBD1 (5 bases). The CDR3 extends over 12 amino acids. With 4 bases removed from V and 8 bases from J, the gap between germline ends came to 14 bases. CDR1 and CDR2 (germline): SQVTM, ANQGSEA. The CDR3 DNA is TGCAGCGTTGGGGCCAGGGTGGGAGGCTACACCTTC. Protein: CSVGARVGGYTF.

The chain carries TRBV19 and TRBJ2-3; D is uncertain. Germline V gene data show CDR1 as LNHDA and CDR2 as SQIVND (reference sequence). The CDR3 is made up of 13 amino acids. V lost 1 base and J 2 bases, leaving 4 bases between the germline ends. The CDR3 coding sequence is TGTGCCAGTAGTATAGGGGCCACAGATACGCAGTATTTT. This translates into CASSIGATDTQYF.

The V and J genes are TRBV9 and TRBJ1-2; the D gene is possibly TRBD1 (5 bases). Germline assignment: CDR1 SGDLS and CDR2 YYNGEE. Deletions cut 4 bases from V and 5 bases from J, with 18 bases between. This CDR3 is built from 15 residues. CDR3 protein: CASSPRTGGVYGYTF. The CDR3 coding sequence is TGTGCCAGCAGCCCCCGAACAGGTGGGGTTTATGGCTACACCTTC. Drawing the rest from reference TRBV9 and TRBJ1-2, the complete variable domain is DSGVTQTPKHLITATGQRVTLRCSPRSGDLSVYWYQQSLDQGLQFLIQYYNGEERAKGNILERFSAQQFPDLHSELNLSSLELGDSALYFCASSPRTGGVYGYTFGSGTRLTVV.